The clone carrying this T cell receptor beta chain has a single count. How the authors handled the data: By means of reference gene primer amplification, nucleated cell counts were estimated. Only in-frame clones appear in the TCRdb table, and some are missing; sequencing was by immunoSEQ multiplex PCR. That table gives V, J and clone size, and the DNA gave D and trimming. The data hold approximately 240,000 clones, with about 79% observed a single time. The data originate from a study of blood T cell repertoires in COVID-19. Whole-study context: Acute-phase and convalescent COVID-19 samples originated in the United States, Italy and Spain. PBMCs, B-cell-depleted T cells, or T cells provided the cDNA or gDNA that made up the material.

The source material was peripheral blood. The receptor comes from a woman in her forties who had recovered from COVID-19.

CDR3 protein: CASSRPASGQETQYF. CDR3 DNA sequence: TGTGCCAGCAGTCGACCGGCTAGCGGGCAAGAGACCCAGTACTTC. V usage is TRBV27 and J usage is TRBJ2-5, with 8 bases that match TRBD2. The CDR3 covers 15 residues. Germline CDR1 is MNHEY and CDR2 is SMNVEV (reference sequence). J lost 2 bases, V lost 5 bases, and 7 bases had no gene match.